Listed below are T cell receptor beta chains from one sample, sequenced in a study of blood T cells in healthy people across ages. TCRdb ran MiXCR on the 5' RACE reads and lists one entry per CDR3 protein. The sample shows approximately 1.5 million distinct CDR3 sequences, roughly 32% of them seen only once. The source material was blood. Receptor source: a woman aged 25 to 45 in good health. Each CDR3 is given with its conserved first and last residue. D genes are given only for firm matches. For some rows the clone size is stated as once, few or many, or as a class when expanded; others skip it.

CDR3nt: TGTGCCAGCAGCGATGAGGGGGCTCCCACAGATACGCAGTATTTT
CDR3aa: CASSDEGAPTDTQYF
j_gene: TRBJ2-3
v_gene: TRBV9
abundance: few
d_gene: TRBD1

CDR3nt: TGTGCCAGCAGCCAGCGGACAGCTGCCTACGAGCAGTACTTC
CDR3aa: CASSQRTAAYEQYF
j_gene: TRBJ2-7
v_gene: TRBV3-1
abundance: .
d_gene: .

CDR3nt: TGTGCCAGCTTCCCCCTCCAACAGGTGGTCGACGAGCAGTACTTC
CDR3aa: CASFPLQQVVDEQYF
j_gene: TRBJ2-7
v_gene: TRBV28
abundance: many
d_gene: .

CDR3nt: TGTGCCTGGAGATCCCCCGGAAGCTACGAGCAGTACTTC
CDR3aa: CAWRSPGSYEQYF
j_gene: TRBJ2-7
v_gene: TRBV30
abundance: .
d_gene: .

CDR3nt: TGTGCCAGCAGCCCAGGGACGACGGGGGGAACTTTTGCGTATGAGCAGTTCTTC
CDR3aa: CASSPGTTGGTFAYEQFF
j_gene: TRBJ2-1
v_gene: TRBV7-9
abundance: few
d_gene: TRBD2

CDR3nt: TGTGCCACCAGTGCCCGGGGTTACCCCGTCGGTCAGCCCCAGCATTTT
CDR3aa: CATSARGYPVGQPQHF
j_gene: TRBJ1-5
v_gene: TRBV24-1
abundance: few
d_gene: .

CDR3nt: TGTGCCAGCAGCGTAGAGGTCGGGGGGGCGAGTCAGACCCAGTACTTC
CDR3aa: CASSVEVGGASQTQYF
j_gene: TRBJ2-5
v_gene: TRBV9
abundance: .
d_gene: TRBD2

CDR3nt: TGCAGTGCTAGAGAGATAACCCTCCAAGAGACCCAGTACTTC
CDR3aa: CSAREITLQETQYF
j_gene: TRBJ2-5
v_gene: TRBV20-1
abundance: .
d_gene: .

CDR3nt: TGTGCCAGCAGCCCCCGAGGCTACACCTTC
CDR3aa: CASSPRGYTF
j_gene: TRBJ1-2
v_gene: TRBV13
abundance: .
d_gene: .

CDR3nt: TGTGCCAGCAGCTTAGCCGGGACAGGGGGCAGGAATGAGCAGTTCTTC
CDR3aa: CASSLAGTGGRNEQFF
j_gene: TRBJ2-1
v_gene: TRBV7-2
abundance: .
d_gene: TRBD1

CDR3nt: TGTGCCAGCAGCTTAGGTGGGAGGCCGTCGACCCAGTACTTC
CDR3aa: CASSLGGRPSTQYF
j_gene: TRBJ2-5
v_gene: TRBV11-2
abundance: .
d_gene: .

CDR3nt: TGTGCCATCAGTCCAACCGTCGGACAGGGTAAAACCGGGGAGCTGTTTTTT
CDR3aa: CAISPTVGQGKTGELFF
j_gene: TRBJ2-2
v_gene: TRBV10-3
abundance: .
d_gene: TRBD1

CDR3nt: TGTGCCAGCAGCCCAATAGTGGACAGGGGCAGCACAGATACGCAGTATTTT
CDR3aa: CASSPIVDRGSTDTQYF
j_gene: TRBJ2-3
v_gene: TRBV7-3
abundance: few
d_gene: TRBD1

CDR3nt: TGTGCCAGCGGTGCGGCGGGGATTCGCTACGAGCAGTACTTC
CDR3aa: CASGAAGIRYEQYF
j_gene: TRBJ2-7
v_gene: TRBV28
abundance: .
d_gene: .

CDR3nt: TGTGCCAGCAGCTTGTTTTCTCGAAGTGAGACCCAGTACTTC
CDR3aa: CASSLFSRSETQYF
j_gene: TRBJ2-5
v_gene: TRBV5-8
abundance: .
d_gene: .

CDR3nt: TGTGCCAGCAGCTCTGGGGGAGCTAGCGGGGGCGAAGTTTACCAAGAGACCCAGTACTTC
CDR3aa: CASSSGGASGGEVYQETQYF
j_gene: TRBJ2-5
v_gene: TRBV11-2
abundance: few
d_gene: TRBD2

CDR3nt: TGTGCCAGCAGCATCGCGGCCGCCTTGGAGCAGTACTTC
CDR3aa: CASSIAAALEQYF
j_gene: TRBJ2-7
v_gene: TRBV5-5
abundance: many
d_gene: .

CDR3nt: TGTGCCAGCAGTTCCCAATGGGACCGGGACTATCAAGAGACCCAGTACTTC
CDR3aa: CASSSQWDRDYQETQYF
j_gene: TRBJ2-5
v_gene: TRBV6-5
abundance: .
d_gene: TRBD2

CDR3nt: TGTGCCATCAGTGAGTCGAAAACGGCGGAGACCCAGTACTTC
CDR3aa: CAISESKTAETQYF
j_gene: TRBJ2-5
v_gene: TRBV10-3
abundance: few
d_gene: .

CDR3nt: TGCAGTGCTAGATATTCTCCGGGACAGGGGGGTGAAAAACTGTTTTTT
CDR3aa: CSARYSPGQGGEKLFF
j_gene: TRBJ1-4
v_gene: TRBV20-1
abundance: .
d_gene: TRBD1

CDR3nt: TGTGCCAGCAGCCCCACGGGACAGTACTACAATGAGCAGTTCTTC
CDR3aa: CASSPTGQYYNEQFF
j_gene: TRBJ2-1
v_gene: TRBV9
abundance: few
d_gene: TRBD1

CDR3nt: TGTGCCAGCAGCCAAGATCTAGCGGGGATTTACAATGAGCAGTTCTTC
CDR3aa: CASSQDLAGIYNEQFF
j_gene: TRBJ2-1
v_gene: TRBV3-1
abundance: many
d_gene: TRBD2

CDR3nt: TGTGCCAGCAGCCCCTGGACAGTTTCTGAGCAGTTCTTC
CDR3aa: CASSPWTVSEQFF
j_gene: TRBJ2-1
v_gene: TRBV7-9
abundance: .
d_gene: .

CDR3nt: TGTGCCAGCAGCAGCCTTCGAGGGGACAGAGTATCCAATCAGCCCCAGCATTTT
CDR3aa: CASSSLRGDRVSNQPQHF
j_gene: TRBJ1-5
v_gene: TRBV7-2
abundance: .
d_gene: TRBD1

CDR3nt: TGTGCCACCAGTTCGGGACGGAGGTCCTACGAGCAGTACTTC
CDR3aa: CATSSGRRSYEQYF
j_gene: TRBJ2-7
v_gene: TRBV24-1
abundance: .
d_gene: .

CDR3nt: TGCAGTGCTCCCGGGGGGTACACTGAAGCTTTCTTT
CDR3aa: CSAPGGYTEAFF
j_gene: TRBJ1-1
v_gene: TRBV20-1
abundance: .
d_gene: .

CDR3nt: TGCGCCAGCAGCCGGAGCGGGACAGGGGTATACGAGCAGTACTTC
CDR3aa: CASSRSGTGVYEQYF
j_gene: TRBJ2-7
v_gene: TRBV5-1
abundance: few
d_gene: TRBD1

CDR3nt: TGCAGTGCTAGAGGGACCGAAACGATAAAGACCCAGTACTTC
CDR3aa: CSARGTETIKTQYF
j_gene: TRBJ2-5
v_gene: TRBV20-1
abundance: few
d_gene: .

CDR3nt: TGTACCAGCAGTCCCCTAGGGGGGATAGGGTACGAGCAGTACTTC
CDR3aa: CTSSPLGGIGYEQYF
j_gene: TRBJ2-7
v_gene: TRBV27
abundance: .
d_gene: .

CDR3nt: TGTGCCAGCAGCACCCAACAGGGGAAAGCTTTCTTT
CDR3aa: CASSTQQGKAFF
j_gene: TRBJ1-1
v_gene: TRBV6-5
abundance: .
d_gene: TRBD1

CDR3nt: TGTGCCAGCTCACGACAGGGCGGCTATCAGCCCCAGCATTTT
CDR3aa: CASSRQGGYQPQHF
j_gene: TRBJ1-5
v_gene: TRBV18
abundance: few
d_gene: TRBD1

CDR3nt: TGTGCCAGCAGTTACATTTCGGGGGGTCAGGGTACGCAGTATTTT
CDR3aa: CASSYISGGQGTQYF
j_gene: TRBJ2-3
v_gene: TRBV6-2/TRBV6-3
abundance: few
d_gene: TRBD2

CDR3nt: TGTGCCAGCAGTCAACGAGCGGGAGTCTTTGGCGAGCAGTTCTTC
CDR3aa: CASSQRAGVFGEQFF
j_gene: TRBJ2-1
v_gene: TRBV28
abundance: .
d_gene: TRBD2

CDR3nt: TGTGCCAGCAGCGTAACTGGACTTACAGAGACCCAGTACTTC
CDR3aa: CASSVTGLTETQYF
j_gene: TRBJ2-5
v_gene: TRBV9
abundance: .
d_gene: .

CDR3nt: TGCGCCAGCAGCCCCTTTCTGACAGGGGGCTCCTACGAGCAGTACTTC
CDR3aa: CASSPFLTGGSYEQYF
j_gene: TRBJ2-7
v_gene: TRBV4-1
abundance: few
d_gene: TRBD1

CDR3nt: TGTGCCAGCAGCTTACATGAGACCTATAGCAATCAGCCCCAGCATTTT
CDR3aa: CASSLHETYSNQPQHF
j_gene: TRBJ1-5
v_gene: TRBV7-8
abundance: .
d_gene: .

CDR3nt: TGCGCCAGCAGCACCGCCCTTCCAAGTGTTGGTGAAAAACTGTTTTTT
CDR3aa: CASSTALPSVGEKLFF
j_gene: TRBJ1-4
v_gene: TRBV5-1
abundance: .
d_gene: .

CDR3nt: TGTGCCAGCAGTTCTGGGGACAGGGACACAGATACGCAGTATTTT
CDR3aa: CASSSGDRDTDTQYF
j_gene: TRBJ2-3
v_gene: TRBV12-3/TRBV12-4
abundance: .
d_gene: TRBD1

CDR3nt: TGTGCCAGCCCGCCGGGGGGTCGGTACGAGCAGTACTTC
CDR3aa: CASPPGGRYEQYF
j_gene: TRBJ2-7
v_gene: TRBV13
abundance: few
d_gene: TRBD2

CDR3nt: TGTGCCAGCAGCTTAATGAACACCCGCTCCTACAATGAGCAGTTCTTC
CDR3aa: CASSLMNTRSYNEQFF
j_gene: TRBJ2-1
v_gene: TRBV7-3
abundance: few
d_gene: .

CDR3nt: TGTGCCAGCAGGAGAAAGACAGGGGACGAGCAGTACTTC
CDR3aa: CASRRKTGDEQYF
j_gene: TRBJ2-7
v_gene: TRBV25-1
abundance: .
d_gene: TRBD1

CDR3nt: TGTGCCAGCACCCCTCCGTCCAGGTTTAGCTGGTACAATGAGCAGTTCTTC
CDR3aa: CASTPPSRFSWYNEQFF
j_gene: TRBJ2-1
v_gene: TRBV21-1
abundance: .
d_gene: .

CDR3nt: TGCAGCGTCATCACTTTTGACTGGGGCCCGTCCAGGGGGGGGACCTACAATGAGCAGTTCTTC
CDR3aa: CSVITFDWGPSRGGTYNEQFF
j_gene: TRBJ2-1
v_gene: TRBV29-1
abundance: .
d_gene: .

CDR3nt: TGTGCCAGCACCCCCAGACAGGCTAGCACAGATACGCAGTATTTT
CDR3aa: CASTPRQASTDTQYF
j_gene: TRBJ2-3
v_gene: TRBV7-9
abundance: .
d_gene: .

CDR3nt: TGTGCCAGCAGTTCCTCTGACAGGGGGAGGGAAGCTTTCTTT
CDR3aa: CASSSSDRGREAFF
j_gene: TRBJ1-1
v_gene: TRBV12-3/TRBV12-4
abundance: .
d_gene: TRBD1

CDR3nt: TGTGCCAGCAGTCCGCGGGACAGGTCCCACTCCTACAATGAGCAGTTCTTC
CDR3aa: CASSPRDRSHSYNEQFF
j_gene: TRBJ2-1
v_gene: TRBV12-3/TRBV12-4
abundance: few
d_gene: TRBD1

CDR3nt: TGTGCCAGCAGTAGGGCGGGGAGGAGCAATCAGCCCCAGCATTTT
CDR3aa: CASSRAGRSNQPQHF
j_gene: TRBJ1-5
v_gene: TRBV6-5
abundance: .
d_gene: .

CDR3nt: TGTGCCAGCAGGACCCGGGCAGACTACGAGCAGTACTTC
CDR3aa: CASRTRADYEQYF
j_gene: TRBJ2-7
v_gene: TRBV6-1
abundance: few
d_gene: .

CDR3nt: TGTGCCATCAGTGAGTCCCCTAGCGGGGGGGGCACAGATACGCAGTATTTT
CDR3aa: CAISESPSGGGTDTQYF
j_gene: TRBJ2-3
v_gene: TRBV10-3
abundance: many
d_gene: TRBD2

CDR3nt: TGTGCCACCAGCAGAGATTTTTCGGGCCTAGCGGGAGGGTCTACCGGGGAGCTGTTTTTT
CDR3aa: CATSRDFSGLAGGSTGELFF
j_gene: TRBJ2-2
v_gene: TRBV15
abundance: few
d_gene: TRBD2

CDR3nt: TGTGCCAGCAGCTTAGAGATAGAGAACTATGGCTACACCTTC
CDR3aa: CASSLEIENYGYTF
j_gene: TRBJ1-2
v_gene: TRBV7-9
abundance: .
d_gene: .

CDR3nt: TGTGCCAGCAGTTACCCATCGCGGAGACAGGGGGTATTCTCGAGCCCGCCCCATGAGCAGTTCTTC
CDR3aa: CASSYPSRRQGVFSSPPHEQFF
j_gene: TRBJ2-1
v_gene: TRBV6-2/TRBV6-3
abundance: .
d_gene: TRBD1

CDR3nt: TGCAGCGTTGAAGGCAGGTGGTATGGCTACACCTTC
CDR3aa: CSVEGRWYGYTF
j_gene: TRBJ1-2
v_gene: TRBV29-1
abundance: few
d_gene: .

CDR3nt: TGTGCCAGCAGCTTAGGGATGGGGGGCCGAGAGATCCAGTACTTC
CDR3aa: CASSLGMGGREIQYF
j_gene: TRBJ2-5
v_gene: TRBV7-7
abundance: .
d_gene: .

CDR3nt: TGTGCCAGCAGTCAGCGGGAGGGTTCCTACGAGCAGTACTTC
CDR3aa: CASSQREGSYEQYF
j_gene: TRBJ2-7
v_gene: TRBV6-5
abundance: few
d_gene: TRBD2

CDR3nt: TGTGCCAGCTCCCGGGACACCACAGATACGCCGTATTTT
CDR3aa: CASSRDTTDTPYF
j_gene: TRBJ2-3
v_gene: TRBV18
abundance: .
d_gene: .

CDR3nt: TGTGCCAGCAGTTTATTCTGGGGGGCCCAAGAGACCCAGTACTTC
CDR3aa: CASSLFWGAQETQYF
j_gene: TRBJ2-5
v_gene: TRBV12-3/TRBV12-4
abundance: .
d_gene: .

CDR3nt: TGTGCCAGCAGCCCTCCTAGCGGGGGGGCCGCCGGGGAGCTGTTTTTT
CDR3aa: CASSPPSGGAAGELFF
j_gene: TRBJ2-2
v_gene: TRBV9
abundance: .
d_gene: TRBD2

CDR3nt: TGTGCCAGCAGCTTAGGCCCCGGGACAGTTTTCGACGAGCAGTACTTC
CDR3aa: CASSLGPGTVFDEQYF
j_gene: TRBJ2-7
v_gene: TRBV7-3
abundance: .
d_gene: TRBD1